This record looks at one T cell receptor (beta chain) sequence and its context. TCRdb's copy holds only in-frame clones and misses some; the assay was immunoSEQ multiplex PCR. The data contain about 61,000 clones, 88% of them singletons. The sample comes from a study of blood T cell repertoires in COVID-19. This CDR3 is built from 15 residues. The V gene's germline CDR1 is SGHAT and CDR2 FQNNGV. With 2 bases clipped from V and 1 base from J, the junction kept 4 bases outside the gene matches. This TCR was sampled from an elderly woman with active COVID-19. The chain carries TRBV11-2 and TRBJ2-5, with 7 bases identical to TRBD2. The specimen sequenced was peripheral blood. The CDR3 DNA reads TGTGCCAGCAGCTTAACGTGGGGGGGCCAAGAGACCCAGTACTTC. Its translation: CASSLTWGGQETQYF.